The rows below give T cell receptor beta chains drawn from one sample of a study of blood T cell repertoires in COVID-19. Sequencing used immunoSEQ multiplex PCR; TCRdb keeps in-frame clones, though not all of them. The sample includes roughly 280,000 clones, 75% to 95% of them seen just once. The sample comprised PBMCs or T cells enriched from blood (not recorded which). The receptors stem from a man in his forties who had been exposed to COVID-19. Each CDR3 is given with its conserved first and last residue. Each record gives: CDR3 length, D gene, clone size, J gene, V gene, CDR3 DNA, CDR3 protein. D genes are given only for firm matches. Rows give clone size only sometimes, using once, few, many, or a class for an expanded clone.

length: 15; D: TRBD1; size: once; J: TRBJ2-3; V: TRBV12-5; DNA: TGTGCTAGTGGTTTCGGGACAGGGGGCGGAGATACGCAGTATTTT; CDR3: CASGFGTGGGDTQYF
length: 13; D: .; size: .; J: TRBJ2-1; V: TRBV30; DNA: TGTGCCTACGTACAGGGCTCCTACAATGAGCAGTTCTTC; CDR3: CAYVQGSYNEQFF
length: 15; D: .; size: .; J: TRBJ1-6; V: TRBV6-5; DNA: TGTGCCATCGAACCGGGATCCACCTATTATTCACCCCTCCACTTT; CDR3: CAIEPGSTYYSPLHF
length: 16; D: .; size: .; J: TRBJ1-5; V: TRBV7-9; DNA: TGTGCCAGCAGCTTAGTAGATCGGGATAGCAATCAGCCCCAGCATTTT; CDR3: CASSLVDRDSNQPQHF
length: 14; D: .; size: .; J: TRBJ1-4; V: TRBV7-9; DNA: TGTGCCAGCAGCCGAGCGAGAACTAATGAAAAACTGTTTTTT; CDR3: CASSRARTNEKLFF
length: 14; D: .; size: .; J: TRBJ2-7; V: TRBV6-5; DNA: TGTGCCAGCAGCAGGGCAGGGGCAGCGTACGAGCAGTACTTC; CDR3: CASSRAGAAYEQYF
length: 15; D: .; size: .; J: TRBJ2-1; V: TRBV11-1; DNA: TGTGCCAGCAGCTTAGGACAGTCGACTCTCAATGAGCAGTTCTTC; CDR3: CASSLGQSTLNEQFF
length: 13; D: TRBD1; size: .; J: TRBJ2-5; V: TRBV6-5; DNA: TGTGCCAGTGGGACAGGGGGCACAGAGACCCAGTACTTC; CDR3: CASGTGGTETQYF
length: 12; D: .; size: .; J: TRBJ2-7; V: TRBV28; DNA: TGTGCCAGCAGTTTATCCGCGTACGAGCAGTACTTC; CDR3: CASSLSAYEQYF
length: 14; D: .; size: .; J: TRBJ1-1; V: TRBV6-1; DNA: TGTGCCAGCAGTGAGCAACTAGGCGTCCCTGAAGCTTTCTTT; CDR3: CASSEQLGVPEAFF
length: 17; D: .; size: few; J: TRBJ2-1; V: TRBV4-2; DNA: TGTGCCAGCAGCCAAGTCAGCTCTTATCCAGGGGACAATGAGCAGTTCTTC; CDR3: CASSQVSSYPGDNEQFF
length: 16; D: .; size: .; J: TRBJ1-5; V: TRBV5-1; DNA: TGCGCCAGCAGCCAGGATCCGGGGGGCGGGGAACAGCCCCAGCATTTT; CDR3: CASSQDPGGGEQPQHF
length: 14; D: .; size: .; J: TRBJ2-7; V: TRBV3-1/TRBV3-2; DNA: TGTGCCAGCAGCCAAGAAGGTGGGGGGTACGAGCAGTACTTC; CDR3: CASSQEGGGYEQYF
length: 14; D: .; size: .; J: TRBJ2-7; V: TRBV14; DNA: TGTGCCAGCAGCCAAGTGGGGGCGAGGGGCGAGCAGTACTTC; CDR3: CASSQVGARGEQYF
length: 15; D: TRBD1; size: .; J: TRBJ2-3; V: TRBV7-6; DNA: TGTGCCACCAGACGTCAGGGGGCTAGCACAGATACGCAGTATTTT; CDR3: CATRRQGASTDTQYF
length: 12; D: .; size: .; J: TRBJ1-2; V: TRBV28; DNA: TGTGCCAGCAGTTTGGAGTTAGGTGGCTACACCTTC; CDR3: CASSLELGGYTF
length: 14; D: .; size: .; J: TRBJ1-5; V: TRBV5-1; DNA: TGCGCCAGCAGCCCTGGGGGCAGTCGGCAACCCCAGCATTTT; CDR3: CASSPGGSRQPQHF